This TCR beta chain is from a study of blood T cell repertoires in COVID-19. The V and J ends lost 3 bases and 8 bases, in that order; junction bases with no gene match: 8. This CDR3 region has 15 residues. CDR1 is SGHVS and CDR2 is FQNEAQ in the germline V gene. Per the original methods: Amplification of reference gene primers was used by the study to estimate nucleated cell counts. Sequencing used immunoSEQ multiplex PCR; TCRdb keeps in-frame clones, though not all of them. The V and J calls and clone size come from that table; D and trimming were worked out from the DNA. The profile shows 90,000 to 110,000 clones, 85% to 90% of them singletons.

The source material was peripheral blood. This sequence originates from a man aged 50 or older with acute or convalescent COVID-19. The chain recombines TRBV7-8 with TRBJ1-4, with TRBD1 matching 8 bases. The chain's CDR3 is CASSFTGQGGEKLFF. CDR3 sequence (DNA): TGTGCCAGCAGCTTCACCGGACAGGGTGGCGAAAAACTGTTTTTT.